These 4 T cell receptor beta chains came from one sample sequenced in a study of CD8+CD57+ T cells in acquired aplastic anemia. An expansion of CD8+CD57+ cells by flow cytometry had been shown in patients chosen for sequencing. TCR beta VDJ and CDR3 profiles were obtained from a genomic DNA template. TCRdb reprocessed the reads via MiXCR and lists one record per CDR3 protein. The table shows 150,000 to 180,000 distinct CDR3 sequences, with about 52% occurring only once. The sequenced sample was sorted CD4+, CD8+, or CD8+CD57+ T cells (not recorded which) from PBMCs. These receptors all come from a human donor with aplastic anemia.

The CDR3 is CAIRGTGTEAFF. As DNA, the CDR3 is TGTGCCATCAGGGGGACAGGGACTGAAGCTTTCTTT. V and J are TRBV10-3 and TRBJ1-1; 9 bases align to TRBD1. The V gene end was trimmed by 6 bases and the J gene end by 5 bases; junction bases not matched to a gene: 1. The CDR3 loop spans 12 amino acids. The germline V gene has CDR1 ENHRY and CDR2 SYGVKD.

This clonotype was picked up many times. V gene TRBV19 combines with J gene TRBJ2-1; TRBD1 matches at 10 bases. V lost 5 bases and J lost 7; bases outside the gene matches: 5. Germline V gives CDR1 LNHDA, CDR2 SQIVND (reference sequence). This CDR3 is 14 amino acids long. CDR3 amino acids: CASSLRTGGNEQFF. CDR3 nucleotide sequence: TGTGCCAGTAGTTTAAGGACAGGGGGGAATGAGCAGTTCTTC.

The V and J genes are TRBV20-1 and TRBJ1-6, with D tentatively TRBD1 (6 bases). Per germline, CDR1 DFQATT and CDR2 SNEGSKA (reference sequence). The CDR3 is 12 amino acids. Trimming removed 3 bases at V and 12 bases at J, with 12 bases between. Here the CDR3 reads CSASRQGRPLHF. The CDR3 nucleotides read TGCAGTGCTAGCCGGCAGGGGAGACCCCTCCACTTT.

This clonotype has only a few counts. The chain has TRBV6-2 or TRBV6-3 and TRBJ1-1; 7 bases are a match to TRBD1. J was trimmed by 1 base and V by 5 bases; bases with no gene match: 1. This CDR3 contains 13 residues. The V gene's germline CDR1 is MNHEY and CDR2 SVGEGT. CDR3 sequence: CASSTGANTEAFF. CDR3 sequence (DNA): TGTGCCAGCAGTACAGGGGCGAACACTGAAGCTTTCTTT.